This T cell receptor beta chain originates from a study of T cell responses to AZD1222 COVID-19 vaccine. Study details: Second-dose intervals near 4 or 12 weeks were combined. Findings and limits, study-wide: Most donors were white British, females outnumbered males, and clonal diversity was possibly underestimated. Dominant at 160-218 and 743-854, vaccine-associated CD4 TCRs also spanned spike.

CDR3 length: 14 residues. The V gene lost 0 bases and the J gene lost 1 base, with 6 bases spanning the gap. The V gene's germline CDR1 is MNHEY and CDR2 SMNVEV (reference sequence). Sequenced by immunoSEQ multiplex PCR; TCRdb stores in-frame clones only, minus some. The data contain more than 95,000 clones, 80% to 90% of them singletons. In the case of this clone: What it recognizes is unknown.

The chain carries TRBV27 and TRBJ1-1; no clear D. The source is an adult in good health. The sample consisted of peripheral blood, taken on day 0 of AZD1222 vaccination. The CDR3 DNA follows: TGTGCCAGCAGTTTATCAGGGCCGAACACTGAAGCTTTCTTT. Encoded protein: CASSLSGPNTEAFF.